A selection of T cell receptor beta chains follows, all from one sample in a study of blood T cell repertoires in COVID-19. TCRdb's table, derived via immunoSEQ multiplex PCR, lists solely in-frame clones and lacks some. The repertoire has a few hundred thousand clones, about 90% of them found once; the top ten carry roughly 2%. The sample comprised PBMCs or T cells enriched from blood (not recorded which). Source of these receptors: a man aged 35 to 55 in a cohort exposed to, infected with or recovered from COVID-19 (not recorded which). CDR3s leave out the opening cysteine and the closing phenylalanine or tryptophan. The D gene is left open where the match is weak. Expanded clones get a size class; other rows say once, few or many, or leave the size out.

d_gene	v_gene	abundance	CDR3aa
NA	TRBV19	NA	ASSIVQRNSPLH
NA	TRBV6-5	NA	ASSYSGAYGYT
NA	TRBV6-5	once	ASSYLGQFGNEQF
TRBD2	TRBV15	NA	ATSRGAGSLDEQF
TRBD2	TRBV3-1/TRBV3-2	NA	ASSRGLAGTGTGELF
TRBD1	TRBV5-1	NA	ASSLGDSYNEQF
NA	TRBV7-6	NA	ASSWGDGGWRHNEQF
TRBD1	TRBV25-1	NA	ASSESRRTGVNEQF
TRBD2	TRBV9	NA	ASTRGGRNPGELF
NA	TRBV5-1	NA	ASSLGGISGNTIY
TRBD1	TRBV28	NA	ASSPTGRESDTQY
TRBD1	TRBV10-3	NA	AIGQGPGREQY
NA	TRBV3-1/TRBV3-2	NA	ASSQEVAPSSYNEQF
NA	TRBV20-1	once	SARLAYEQY
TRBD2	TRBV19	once	ASSIVGTSTYEQY
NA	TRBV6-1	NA	ASSEAREPSYEQY
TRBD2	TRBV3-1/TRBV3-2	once	ASSRSLAGDGTQY
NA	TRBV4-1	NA	ASSQAGGVETQY
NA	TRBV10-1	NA	ASGFQGGPNQPQH
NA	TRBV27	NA	ASSFSQGRADTQY
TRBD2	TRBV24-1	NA	ATSDLRSGTSGRANDEQF
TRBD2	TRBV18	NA	ASSPPRTSGRDTQY
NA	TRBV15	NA	ATSRESVVGNQPQH
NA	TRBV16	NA	ASSQSRPATNEKLF
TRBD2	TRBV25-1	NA	ASSEGGRGYEQY
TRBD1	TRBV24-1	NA	ATSEEGQGPGGELF
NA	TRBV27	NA	ASSRDIYGYT
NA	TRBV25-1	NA	ASSGSYGYT
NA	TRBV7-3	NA	ASSLTGTGFYEQY
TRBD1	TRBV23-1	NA	ASSHPGQGIEKLF
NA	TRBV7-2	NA	ASRNSSGSTDTQY
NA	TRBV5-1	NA	ASSPRQVPSYNEQF
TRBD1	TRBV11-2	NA	ASSLVQGARRAKNIQY
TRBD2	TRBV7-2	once	ASSLTGRALDTQY
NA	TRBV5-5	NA	ASSLNGVPTEAF
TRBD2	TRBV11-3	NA	ASSPSGRSYNEQF
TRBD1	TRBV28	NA	ASSPRGRSRTHGYT
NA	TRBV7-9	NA	ASIRQQGYSEAF
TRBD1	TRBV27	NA	ASSRADRLNRATQY
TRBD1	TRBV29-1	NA	SAGTGGQGGYT
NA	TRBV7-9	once	ASSPLLEDEQF
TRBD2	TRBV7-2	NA	ASSLGLAREQY
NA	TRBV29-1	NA	SGTKGASSYNEQF
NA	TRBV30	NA	AWSPGTVGLGANVLT
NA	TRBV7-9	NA	ASSYENYGYT
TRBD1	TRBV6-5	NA	ASSYRGQGAYNEQF
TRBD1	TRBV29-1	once	SATTGGVDGYT
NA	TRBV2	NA	ASSPSTEAF
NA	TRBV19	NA	ASSAVLMNEQY
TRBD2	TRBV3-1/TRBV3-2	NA	ASSQSWSSGSWNEQF
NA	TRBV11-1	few	ASSRGGVNIQY